This T cell receptor beta chain was found in a study of cytomegalovirus exposure and HLA in healthy donors (dated by TCRdb to the late 2010s). For context, the study as a whole: The 666 repertoires of the first cohort and the 95 to 150 validation repertoires were produced on the same platform, according to a later analysis. The study was designed to test whether signatures of past pathogen exposure could be identified by cataloging public T cell receptors. A separate validation cohort of about 110 different subjects was used in addition to the approximately 700-subject first cohort. The study combined high-throughput TCR immunosequencing, statistical association of individual TCRs with disease status, and machine learning to predict cytomegalovirus infection status. The research as a whole found: The study gave a list of 150 to 200 TCR beta chains associated with cytomegalovirus. All 120 or so repertoires were used to score co-occurrence in the validation cohort in a later analysis, because that analysis had no HLA typing for the cohort. In vitro tests confirmed that a few of the cytomegalovirus-associated TCR beta chains recognize cytomegalovirus antigens. A later analysis found that TCRs clustered in the first cohort also tended to co-occur in the 120 validation repertoires, with 94% of cluster scores above 0. The authors suggested that the approach could potentially be generalized to other disease states and immunological phenotypes. While some public TCRs were present in many individuals, most TCR sequences turned up only very rarely across donors. The classifier was reported to diagnose cytomegalovirus status with high specificity and sensitivity in both the original cohort and the validation cohort.

V is shortened by 4 bases, J by 4 bases, and the region joining them spans 4 bases. Taken from the germline V gene, the CDR1 and CDR2 loops are SQVTM and ANQGSEA. From the cysteine through the phenylalanine, the CDR3 covers 11 amino acids. Of all the DNA, just the CDR3 is kept, 33 bases in frame from base 1. The library was prepared using the immunoSEQ multiplex PCR assay. In the original analysis: A statistical classification framework was built for diagnosing cytomegalovirus status from the catalog of TCR beta chain sequences. Not all clones reach the TCRdb copy of this immuneACCESS table, which keeps in-frame sequences only. Checked studies attribute under half of the gap to unresolved V genes and leave the rest unexplained. That table furnishes V, J and clone size, whereas the DNA furnished D and trimming. The sample profile shows approximately 270,000 clones; approximately 86% of them were found once. The top ten constitute around 1% of the sample.

In regard to this clone: Its antigen specificity is not known. No base qualities exist here, and no much larger clone lies one base off it.

The donors belonged to the validation cohort of approximately 130 subjects, which was separate from the 666-subject first cohort. This chain joins TRBV29-1 to TRBJ1-4, with the D segment identity uncertain. Sequencing was done on a sample of PBMCs. The sequence was collected from a woman aged 18-29 years in good health and CMV-seronegative. Here is the DNA: TGCAGCGTTGCGAGTAATGAAAAACTGTTTTTT. It is translated as CSVASNEKLFF.